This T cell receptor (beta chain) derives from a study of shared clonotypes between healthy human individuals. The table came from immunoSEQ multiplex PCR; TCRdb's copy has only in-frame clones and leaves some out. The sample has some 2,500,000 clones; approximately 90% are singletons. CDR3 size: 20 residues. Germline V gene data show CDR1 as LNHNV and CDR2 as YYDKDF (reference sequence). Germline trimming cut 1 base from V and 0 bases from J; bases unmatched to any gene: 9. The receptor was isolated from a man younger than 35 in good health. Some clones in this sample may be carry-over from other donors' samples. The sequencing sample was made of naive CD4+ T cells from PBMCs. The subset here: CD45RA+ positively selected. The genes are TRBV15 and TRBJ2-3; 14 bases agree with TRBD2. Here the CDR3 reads CATSRARGLAGVLSTDTQYF. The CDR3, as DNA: TGTGCCACCAGCAGAGCGAGGGGACTAGCGGGAGTGCTTAGCACAGATACGCAGTATTTT.